This T cell receptor beta chain derives from a study of blood T cell repertoires in COVID-19. Germline V gene data show CDR1 as MNHEY and CDR2 as SMNVEV (reference sequence). V was clipped by 8 bases and J by 0 bases, with 9 bases between them. The CDR3 totals 13 residues. The repertoire was sequenced with immunoSEQ multiplex PCR; TCRdb's copy has only in-frame clones and lacks some. The sample contains under 200,000 clones, roughly 80% of which appear only once. The chain joins TRBV27 to TRBJ2-3, with a possible D match to TRBD1 (5 bases). The sequencing input was peripheral blood. The TCR comes from a man aged 55 to 70 with acute or convalescent COVID-19. CDR3 DNA: TGTGCCAGCTCCAGGGCTAGCACAGATACGCAGTATTTT. Translation: CASSRASTDTQYF.